Detailed here is one T cell receptor (beta chain). TCRdb keeps only in-frame clones here, not all; method: immunoSEQ multiplex PCR. The table includes 410,000 or so clones, 90% detected once. J was trimmed by 12 bases and V by 7 bases; bases with no gene match: 10. The CDR3 totals 13 residues. Germline loops: CDR1 KGHDR, CDR2 SFDVKD. The data were taken from a study of Ad26.COV2.S vaccination and SARS-CoV-2 variants. Specified treatment: 19 received Ad26.COV2.S at low or high dose, single or two shots; 5 received placebo; per-sample allocation not given. Vaccine and placebo recipients were sampled on day 63 after the first injection.

V gene TRBV24-1 combines with J gene TRBJ2-1; 8 bases are shared with TRBD2. This clonotype originated in a person aged 18-65 years who received the Ad26.COV2.S COVID-19 vaccine or a placebo. The input for sequencing was peripheral blood, taken in a trial of Ad26.COV2.S vaccine versus placebo. The CDR3 loop reads CATSPFGRGAQFF. CDR3 bases: TGTGCCACCAGCCCTTTCGGGAGGGGAGCGCAGTTCTTC.